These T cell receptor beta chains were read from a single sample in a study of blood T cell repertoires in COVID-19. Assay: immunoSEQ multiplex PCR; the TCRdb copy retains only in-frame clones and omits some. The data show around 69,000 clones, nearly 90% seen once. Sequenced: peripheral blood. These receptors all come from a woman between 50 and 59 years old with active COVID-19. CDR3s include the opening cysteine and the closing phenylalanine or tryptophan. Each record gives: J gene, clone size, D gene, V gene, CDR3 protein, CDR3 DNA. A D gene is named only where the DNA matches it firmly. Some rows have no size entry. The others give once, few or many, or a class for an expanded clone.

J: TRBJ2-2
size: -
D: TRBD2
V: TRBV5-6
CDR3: CASSSGLAAGELFF
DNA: TGTGCCAGCAGCTCCGGACTAGCGGCCGGGGAGCTGTTTTTT

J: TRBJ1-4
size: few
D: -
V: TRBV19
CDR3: CASSRRTARPNEKLFF
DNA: TGTGCCAGTAGTAGAAGGACAGCGCGACCTAATGAAAAACTGTTTTTT

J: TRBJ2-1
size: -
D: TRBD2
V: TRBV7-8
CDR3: CASSSGTSVHEQFF
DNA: TGTGCCAGCAGCTCCGGGACTAGCGTTCATGAGCAGTTCTTC

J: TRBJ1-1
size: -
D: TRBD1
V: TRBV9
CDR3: CASSVVGTEHAEAFF
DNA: TGTGCCAGCAGCGTAGTGGGGACAGAACACGCTGAAGCTTTCTTT

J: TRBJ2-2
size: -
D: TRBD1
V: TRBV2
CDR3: CASSWGQGRTGELFF
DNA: TGTGCCAGCAGCTGGGGACAGGGAAGAACCGGGGAGCTGTTTTTT

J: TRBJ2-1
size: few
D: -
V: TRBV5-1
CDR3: CASGRSGSTHNEQFF
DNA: TGCGCCAGCGGCCGTTCCGGGAGTACCCACAATGAGCAGTTCTTC

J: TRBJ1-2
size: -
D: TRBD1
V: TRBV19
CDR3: CASSPKQGPYGYTF
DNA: TGTGCCAGTAGTCCCAAACAGGGGCCCTATGGCTACACCTTC

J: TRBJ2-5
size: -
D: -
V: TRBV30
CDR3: CAWSRQETQYF
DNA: TGTGCCTGGAGTCGTCAAGAGACCCAGTACTTC

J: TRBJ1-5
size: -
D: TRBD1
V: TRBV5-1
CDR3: CASSEGTASNQPQHF
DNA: TGCGCCAGCAGCGAAGGGACAGCAAGCAATCAGCCCCAGCATTTT

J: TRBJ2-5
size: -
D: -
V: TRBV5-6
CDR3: CASSLVGQGRETQYF
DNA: TGTGCCAGCAGCTTGGTCGGGCAGGGAAGAGAGACCCAGTACTTC

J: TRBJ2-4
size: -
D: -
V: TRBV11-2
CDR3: CASSFTSGLAKNIQYF
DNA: TGTGCCAGCAGCTTTACTTCTGGGCTAGCCAAAAACATTCAGTACTTC

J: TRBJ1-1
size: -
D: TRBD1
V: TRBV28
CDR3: CASRPFSGGVNTEAFF
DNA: TGTGCCAGCAGACCTTTCTCAGGGGGTGTGAACACTGAAGCTTTCTTT

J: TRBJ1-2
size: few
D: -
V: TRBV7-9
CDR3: CASSPAGGASVYTF
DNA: TGTGCCAGCAGCCCGGCTGGGGGCGCTTCCGTCTACACCTTC

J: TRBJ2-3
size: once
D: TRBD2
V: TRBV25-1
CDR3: CASSALGGGTDTQYF
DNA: TGTGCCAGCAGTGCGCTCGGGGGGGGCACAGATACGCAGTATTTT

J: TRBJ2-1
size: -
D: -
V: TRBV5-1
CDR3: CASSLDGRHNEQFF
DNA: TGCGCCAGCAGCTTGGATGGGCGCCACAATGAGCAGTTCTTC

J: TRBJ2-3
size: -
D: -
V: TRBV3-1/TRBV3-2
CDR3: CASSQAPSTDTQYF
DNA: TGTGCCAGCAGCCAAGCTCCTAGCACAGATACGCAGTATTTT

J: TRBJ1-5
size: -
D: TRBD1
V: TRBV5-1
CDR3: CASTHPGQGSIQPQHF
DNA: TGCGCCAGCACCCACCCGGGACAGGGTTCCATTCAGCCCCAGCATTTT

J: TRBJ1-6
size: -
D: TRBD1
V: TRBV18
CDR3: CASSPMRQGQGNSPLHF
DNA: TGTGCCAGCTCACCTATGAGACAGGGGCAGGGGAATTCACCCCTCCACTTT

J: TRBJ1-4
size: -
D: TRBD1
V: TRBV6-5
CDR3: CASKEETGIEKLFF
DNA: TGTGCCAGCAAAGAGGAGACAGGGATTGAAAAACTGTTTTTT

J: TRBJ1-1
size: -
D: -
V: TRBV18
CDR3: CASSPGRGDTEAFF
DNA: TGTGCCAGCTCACCGGGGAGGGGTGACACTGAAGCTTTCTTT

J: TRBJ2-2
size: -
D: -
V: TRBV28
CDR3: CASSLAGGSTGELFF
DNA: TGTGCCAGCAGCTTAGCCGGCGGGTCGACCGGGGAGCTGTTTTTT

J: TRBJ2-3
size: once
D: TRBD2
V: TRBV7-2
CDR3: CASSPGLALTGDTQYF
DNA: TGTGCCAGCAGCCCGGGACTAGCCCTGACGGGGGATACGCAGTATTTT

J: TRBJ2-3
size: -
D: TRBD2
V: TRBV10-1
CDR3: CASRSGRTNTDTQYF
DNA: TGCGCCAGCAGAAGCGGGAGGACCAACACAGATACGCAGTATTTT

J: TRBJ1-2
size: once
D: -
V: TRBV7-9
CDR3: CASSTGNYGYTF
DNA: TGTGCCAGCAGCACGGGGAACTATGGCTACACCTTC

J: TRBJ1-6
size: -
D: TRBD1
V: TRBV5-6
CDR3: CASSLDRGLENSPLHF
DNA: TGTGCCAGCAGCTTAGACAGGGGGCTAGAAAATTCACCCCTCCACTTT

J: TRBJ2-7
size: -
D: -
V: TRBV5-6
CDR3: CASSLWAGYEQYF
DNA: TGTGCCAGCAGCTTATGGGCAGGCTACGAGCAGTACTTC

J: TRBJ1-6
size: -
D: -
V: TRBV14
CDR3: CASSPRVGSYNSPLHF
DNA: TGTGCCAGCAGCCCTAGAGTCGGCTCCTATAATTCACCCCTCCACTTT

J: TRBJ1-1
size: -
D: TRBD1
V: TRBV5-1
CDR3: CASSSGQGWSEAFF
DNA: TGCGCCAGCAGCTCGGGACAGGGCTGGTCTGAAGCTTTCTTT

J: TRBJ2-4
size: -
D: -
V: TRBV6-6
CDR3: CAGTFDTILAKNIQYF
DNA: TGTGCCGGCACCTTCGACACCATACTAGCCAAAAACATTCAGTACTTC

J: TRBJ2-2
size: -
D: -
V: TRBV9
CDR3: CASSVASFAGELFF
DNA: TGTGCCAGCAGCGTAGCGAGCTTTGCCGGGGAGCTGTTTTTT

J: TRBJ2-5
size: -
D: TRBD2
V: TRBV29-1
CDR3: CSVESAGGQETQYF
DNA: TGCAGCGTTGAATCCGCGGGAGGGCAAGAGACCCAGTACTTC

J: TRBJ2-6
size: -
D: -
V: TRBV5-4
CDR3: CASSLELVGANVLTF
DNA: TGTGCCAGCAGCTTGGAACTGGTGGGGGCCAACGTCCTGACTTTC

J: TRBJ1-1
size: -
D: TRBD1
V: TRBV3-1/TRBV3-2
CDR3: CASSQGTGVTEAFF
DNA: TGTGCCAGCAGCCAAGGGACAGGGGTAACTGAAGCTTTCTTT

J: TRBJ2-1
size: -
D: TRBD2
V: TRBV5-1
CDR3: CASSLKQRERGEQFF
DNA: TGCGCCAGCAGCTTGAAACAGCGGGAGAGAGGTGAGCAGTTCTTC

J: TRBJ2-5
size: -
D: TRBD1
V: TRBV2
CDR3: CASSLRGLVETQYF
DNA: TGTGCCAGCTCCCTCAGGGGGCTCGTAGAGACCCAGTACTTC

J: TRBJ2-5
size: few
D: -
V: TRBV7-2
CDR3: CASSLVSFQETQYF
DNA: TGTGCCAGCAGCTTAGTTTCCTTCCAAGAGACCCAGTACTTC

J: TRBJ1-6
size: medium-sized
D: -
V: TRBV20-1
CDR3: CSASRRTWANSPLHF
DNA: TGCAGTGCTAGTAGGCGAACATGGGCCAATTCACCCCTCCACTTT

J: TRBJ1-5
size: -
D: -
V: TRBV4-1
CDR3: CASSQTGTPYSNQPQHF
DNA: TGCGCCAGCAGCCAGACCGGGACACCTTATAGCAATCAGCCCCAGCATTTT

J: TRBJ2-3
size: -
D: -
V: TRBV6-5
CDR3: CASTRGTQTDTQYF
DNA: TGTGCCAGCACCCGCGGCACGCAGACAGATACGCAGTATTTT

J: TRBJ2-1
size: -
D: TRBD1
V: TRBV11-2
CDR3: CASSFSGGEQFF
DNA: TGTGCCAGCAGCTTTTCAGGGGGTGAGCAGTTCTTC

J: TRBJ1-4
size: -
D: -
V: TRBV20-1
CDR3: CAGVKNEKLFF
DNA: TGCGCGGGGGTTAAAAATGAAAAACTGTTTTTT

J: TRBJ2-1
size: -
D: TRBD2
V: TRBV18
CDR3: CASSSGLAGNNEQFF
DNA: TGTGCCAGCTCATCGGGACTAGCGGGGAACAATGAGCAGTTCTTC

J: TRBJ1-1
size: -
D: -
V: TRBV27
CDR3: CASRPIFRYNTEAFF
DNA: TGTGCCAGCAGACCTATCTTTCGCTACAACACTGAAGCTTTCTTT

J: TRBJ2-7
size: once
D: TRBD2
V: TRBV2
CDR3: CASQGLAGRNEQYF
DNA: TGTGCCAGCCAGGGACTAGCGGGACGGAACGAGCAGTACTTC

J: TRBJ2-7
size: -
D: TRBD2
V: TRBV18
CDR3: CASSPGTSGRYEQYF
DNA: TGTGCCAGCTCACCGGGGACTAGCGGGAGATACGAGCAGTACTTC

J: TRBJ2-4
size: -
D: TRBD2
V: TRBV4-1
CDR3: CASSQGGGGSKNIQYF
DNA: TGCGCCAGCAGCCAAGGGGGTGGCGGGAGTAAAAACATTCAGTACTTC

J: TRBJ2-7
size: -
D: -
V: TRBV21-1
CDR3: CASRVGTSGREQYF
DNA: TGTGCCAGCAGAGTAGGGACTAGCGGGCGCGAGCAGTACTTC

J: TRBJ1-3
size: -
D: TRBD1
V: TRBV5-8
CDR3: CASQETGNSGNTIYF
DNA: TGTGCCAGCCAAGAGACAGGGAACTCTGGAAACACCATATATTTT

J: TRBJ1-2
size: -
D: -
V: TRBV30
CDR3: CASSLQQLYGYTF
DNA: TGTGCCTCGTCGTTACAGCAGCTCTATGGCTACACCTTC